One T cell receptor beta chain is described in this entry. The antigen remains undetermined. This CDR3 region has 15 residues. Germline V gives CDR1 GTSNPN, CDR2 SVGIG (reference sequence). Trimming stripped 3 bases from V and 6 bases from J, with 21 bases between. The sample belongs to a study of cytomegalovirus exposure and HLA in healthy donors. Study results and limitations: What was likely a sequencing artifact was a cluster of highly shared sequence variants. Among TCR beta chains, those listed as cytomegalovirus-associated numbered over 150.

A multiplex PCR was run with 60 Vbeta primers and 13 Jbeta primers. Profiling relied on immunoSEQ multiplex PCR, and the TCRdb table lists in-frame clones only, not all of them. Of roughly 100,000 clones listed, 60% to 75% are singletons. The chain has TRBV30 and TRBJ2-7, with D perhaps matching TRBD2 (7 bases). Sequencing was carried out using PBMCs. The source is a male donor in good health and CMV-seropositive. The CDR3 sequence is CAWSLLGGRVGEQYF. CDR3 nucleotide sequence: TGTGCCTGGAGCTTATTAGGGGGGAGGGTTGGCGAGCAGTACTTC.